A selection of T cell receptor beta chains follows, all from one sample in a study of human T cells and chemical hapten exposure. One entry per CDR3 protein results from TCRdb running MiXCR on the RACE reads. There are 300,000 to 450,000 distinct CDR3 sequences in the sample; roughly 4.8% occur only once, and about 2.1% lies in the top ten. Sequencing used whole blood, obtained in connection with sensitization to the hapten diphenylcyclopropenone (DPC). The receptors stem from a woman aged 50 to 65 with alopecia areata. Some clones in this sample may be carry-over from other donors' samples. CDR3s include the opening cysteine and the closing phenylalanine or tryptophan. A D gene is named only where the DNA matches it firmly. A row's size may be missing; if present it is once, few, many or a size class.

CDR3aa	CDR3nt	j_gene	d_gene	v_gene	abundance
CASGGQGANTGELFF	TGTGCCAGCGGTGGGCAGGGAGCGAACACCGGGGAGCTGTTTTTT	TRBJ2-2	-	TRBV12-3/TRBV12-4	-
CASRSPAGTQYF	TGTGCCAGCAGATCTCCGGCCGGTACGCAGTATTTT	TRBJ2-3	-	TRBV28	-
CASSLNRVTDTQYF	TGTGCCAGCAGCTTAAACAGGGTGACAGATACGCAGTATTTT	TRBJ2-3	-	TRBV7-2	few
CASSFRAAVPQHF	TGTGCCAGCAGTTTTCGCGCAGCGGTGCCCCAGCATTTT	TRBJ1-5	-	TRBV12-3/TRBV12-4	-
CASSVSQGTYEQYF	TGTGCCAGCAGTGTATCGCAGGGAACCTACGAGCAGTACTTC	TRBJ2-7	-	TRBV6-1	-
CASSHSSGKSYNEQFF	TGTGCCAGCAGCCATTCGAGCGGCAAATCCTACAATGAGCAGTTCTTC	TRBJ2-1	-	TRBV5-5	many
CASSDDRGSEQYF	TGTGCCAGCAGCGACGACAGGGGGTCCGAGCAGTACTTC	TRBJ2-7	TRBD1	TRBV11-2	few
CASSQERQGISTDTQYF	TGTGCCAGCAGCCAAGAAAGGCAGGGGATTAGCACAGATACGCAGTATTTT	TRBJ2-3	-	TRBV14	many
CASSEGQGETQYF	TGTGCCAGCAGCGAGGGACAGGGCGAGACCCAGTACTTC	TRBJ2-5	TRBD1	TRBV9	-
CASSKRGPDEQYF	TGTGCCAGCAGTAAGAGGGGGCCTGACGAGCAGTACTTC	TRBJ2-7	TRBD1	TRBV28	many
CASSEREGSSNQPQHF	TGTGCCAGCAGTGAAAGGGAAGGGTCTAGCAATCAGCCCCAGCATTTT	TRBJ1-5	-	TRBV6-1	few
CASSTVRFYGYTF	TGTGCCAGCAGCACCGTAAGGTTCTATGGCTACACCTTC	TRBJ1-2	-	TRBV11-2	few
CASRPSVSYEQYF	TGTGCCAGCCGGCCGAGCGTTTCCTACGAGCAGTACTTC	TRBJ2-7	-	TRBV27	few
CAWQTGDLGNTIYF	TGTGCCTGGCAGACAGGGGACTTAGGAAACACCATATATTTT	TRBJ1-3	TRBD1	TRBV30	few
CASRNGISDSGANVLTF	TGCGCCAGCCGAAACGGTATATCAGATTCTGGGGCCAACGTCCTGACTTTC	TRBJ2-6	-	TRBV5-1	many
CASSQTELDREYPYEQYF	TGCGCCAGCAGCCAGACGGAGCTAGACAGGGAGTATCCCTACGAGCAGTACTTC	TRBJ2-7	TRBD1	TRBV4-1	few
CASSLDWGPGGMNTEAFF	TGTGCCAGCAGCTTAGATTGGGGGCCCGGCGGGATGAACACTGAAGCTTTCTTT	TRBJ1-1	-	TRBV7-9	-
CASSYGTGPADTQYF	TGTGCCAGCAGTTATGGGACAGGGCCCGCAGATACGCAGTATTTT	TRBJ2-3	TRBD1	TRBV6-5	many
CASSVEGVETQYF	TGTGCCAGCAGCGTAGAAGGGGTAGAGACCCAGTACTTC	TRBJ2-5	-	TRBV9	many
CASSRGNSGNTIYF	TGTGCCAGCAGCCGGGGTAATTCTGGAAACACCATATATTTT	TRBJ1-3	-	TRBV12-3/TRBV12-4	few
CASSQPGLAGVLSTDTQYF	TGTGCCAGCAGCCAACCGGGACTAGCGGGAGTACTTAGCACAGATACGCAGTATTTT	TRBJ2-3	TRBD2	TRBV3-1	many
CASSDSGDSPLHF	TGTGCCAGCAGTGATTCAGGGGATTCACCCCTCCACTTT	TRBJ1-6	-	TRBV2	many
CASSPGQVAYEQYF	TGTGCCAGCAGTCCAGGACAGGTCGCCTACGAGCAGTACTTC	TRBJ2-7	TRBD1	TRBV27	-
CAFARNSGNEQFF	TGTGCCTTTGCTAGAAACAGCGGGAATGAGCAGTTCTTC	TRBJ2-1	-	TRBV2	few
CAIGKRDLGQETQYF	TGTGCCATCGGTAAAAGGGACCTTGGGCAAGAGACCCAGTACTTC	TRBJ2-5	-	TRBV10-3	-
CASICDSVTEAFF	TGTGCCAGCATTTGCGACAGCGTCACTGAAGCTTTCTTT	TRBJ1-1	-	TRBV7-7	many
CASSTQGDLNTEAFF	TGTGCCAGCAGCACCCAGGGGGACCTGAACACTGAAGCTTTCTTT	TRBJ1-1	TRBD1	TRBV7-8	few
CATRSPGQRTDTQYF	TGTGCCACTCGGAGCCCGGGACAGCGCACAGATACGCAGTATTTT	TRBJ2-3	TRBD1	TRBV7-9	many
CASSDVDGSSTDTQYF	TGTGCCAGCAGCGACGTGGACGGATCTAGCACAGATACGCAGTATTTT	TRBJ2-3	-	TRBV25-1	-
CASSPPQGHNEQFF	TGCGCCAGCAGCCCCCCACAGGGACACAATGAGCAGTTCTTC	TRBJ2-1	-	TRBV5-1	few
CSARVLRRDRVVTEAFF	TGCAGTGCTAGAGTTCTTAGGAGGGACAGGGTCGTTACTGAAGCTTTCTTT	TRBJ1-1	TRBD1	TRBV20-1	few
CASSRETGTEKLFF	TGTGCCAGCTCACGCGAGACAGGGACTGAAAAACTGTTTTTT	TRBJ1-4	TRBD1	TRBV18	-
CASRNRNQPQHF	TGTGCCAGCAGAAACAGAAATCAGCCCCAGCATTTT	TRBJ1-5	-	TRBV6-5	many
CSVENRDIKQFF	TGCAGCGTTGAAAACAGGGACATCAAGCAGTTCTTC	TRBJ2-1	-	TRBV29-1	many
CASSQPSSYEQYF	TGTGCCAGCAGCCAACCGAGCTCCTACGAGCAGTACTTC	TRBJ2-7	-	TRBV13	-
CASSQEFGTGRTRGYGYTF	TGCGCCAGCAGCCAAGAATTCGGGACAGGGAGGACGCGGGGCTATGGCTACACCTTC	TRBJ1-2	TRBD1	TRBV4-3	many
CASSVAGPRVGNEQFF	TGTGCCAGCAGTGTAGCGGGTCCCCGGGTCGGCAATGAGCAGTTCTTC	TRBJ2-1	TRBD2	TRBV2	many